This T cell receptor (beta chain) was identified during a study of cytomegalovirus exposure and HLA in healthy donors. This clone was counted only a few times. The germline gives CDR1 MGHDK, CDR2 SYGVNS. CDR3 length: 15 residues. V shed 4 bases and J shed 0 bases, with 10 bases lying between them. This PCR relied on a set of 60 Vbeta primers and 13 Jbeta primers. Using immunoSEQ multiplex PCR, the repertoire was profiled, and TCRdb retains in-frame clones only, with some absent. The repertoire has about 43,000 clones, around 53% of them found once; the top ten carry approximately 5.5%. The sequencing input was PBMCs. The gene calls are TRBV25-1 and TRBJ2-4; possible D gene TRBD1, 6 bases. This clonotype was obtained from a man in his sixties in good health and CMV-seronegative. This chain's CDR3 is CASSGAGAAKNIQYF. CDR3 coding DNA: TGTGCCAGCAGTGGGGCAGGGGCAGCCAAAAACATTCAGTACTTC.